These 4 T cell receptor beta chains were sequenced from one sample in a study of metastatic and nonmetastatic thyroid tumors. Each patient came to thyroid surgery without any prior treatment (of any kind). TCRdb reprocessed the PCR reads via MiXCR. Of about 21,000 clones listed, around a quarter are singletons. Sequencing was done on a sample of blood. Receptor source: a female donor with papillary thyroid cancer or a benign thyroid nodule (not recorded which). Some clones in this sample may be carry-over from other donors' samples.

This clone was detected only a few times. The chain employs TRBV28 and TRBJ2-1; 8 bases match TRBD2. The V and J ends lost 5 bases and 7 bases, in that order; junction bases with no gene match: 10. CDR1 and CDR2 (germline): MDHEN, SYDVKM. The CDR3 has 15 residues. The CDR3 bases are TGTGCCAGCAGTCCCGGGGGGGGGATGGATAATGAGCAGTTCTTC. It translates to CASSPGGGMDNEQFF.

This clone has a handful of counts. This chain uses TRBV27 with TRBJ1-6; TRBD1 might be the D (6 bases). Trimming cost V 8 bases and J 9 bases, with 14 bases left between them. The CDR3 has 13 amino acids. CDR1 is MNHEY, CDR2 SMNVEV, per germline (reference sequence). CDR3 sequence: CASRAGEGSPLHF. DNA of the CDR3: TGTGCCAGCCGGGCAGGGGAAGGTTCACCCCTCCACTTT.

This clone was detected ten times or more. The chain joins TRBV5-1 to TRBJ1-2, with TRBD1 matching over 10 bases. Trimming took 7 bases from V and 8 from J; bases not matched to a gene: 11. The CDR3 has 14 amino acids. Per the germline V gene, CDR1 is SGHRS and CDR2 is YFSETQ. The CDR3 reads CASCRDRGDSGYTF. As DNA, the CDR3 is TGCGCCAGCTGCCGGGACAGGGGCGACTCGGGCTACACCTTC.

This clone qualifies as medium-sized (0.01 to 0.1%). The J gene is TRBJ1-6, the V gene TRBV10-3; no clear D gene. Deletions cut 3 bases from V and 7 bases from J, with 10 bases between. Germline lookup yields CDR1 ENHRY and CDR2 SYGVKD. The CDR3 consists of 14 residues. Here the CDR3 reads CAISDSDPNSPLHF. DNA for the CDR3: TGTGCCATCAGTGACAGTGACCCCAATTCACCCCTCCACTTT.